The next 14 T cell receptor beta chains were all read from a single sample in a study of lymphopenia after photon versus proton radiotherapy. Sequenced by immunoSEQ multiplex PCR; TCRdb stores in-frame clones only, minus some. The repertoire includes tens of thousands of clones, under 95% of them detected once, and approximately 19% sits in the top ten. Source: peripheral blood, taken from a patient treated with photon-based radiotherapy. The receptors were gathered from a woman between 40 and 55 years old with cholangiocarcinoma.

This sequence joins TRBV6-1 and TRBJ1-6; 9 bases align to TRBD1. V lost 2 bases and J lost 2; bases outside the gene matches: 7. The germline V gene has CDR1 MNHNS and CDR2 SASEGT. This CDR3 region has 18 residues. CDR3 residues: CASSEIETGGPYNSPLHF. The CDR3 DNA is TGTGCCAGCAGTGAAATCGAGACAGGGGGTCCCTATAATTCACCCCTCCACTTT.

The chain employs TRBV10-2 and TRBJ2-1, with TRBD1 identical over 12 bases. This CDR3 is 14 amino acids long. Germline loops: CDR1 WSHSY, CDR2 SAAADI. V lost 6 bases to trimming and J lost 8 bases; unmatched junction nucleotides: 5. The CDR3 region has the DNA TGCGCCAGCAGCCGGGACAGGGGGCCCGATGAGCAGTTCTTC. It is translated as CASSRDRGPDEQFF.

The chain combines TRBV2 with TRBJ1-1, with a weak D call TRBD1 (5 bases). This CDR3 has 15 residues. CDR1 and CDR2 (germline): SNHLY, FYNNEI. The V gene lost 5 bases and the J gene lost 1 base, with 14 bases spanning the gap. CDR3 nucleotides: TGTGCCAGCAGTACCGGGGAGGGGCGGAACACTGAAGCTTTCTTT. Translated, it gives CASSTGEGRNTEAFF.

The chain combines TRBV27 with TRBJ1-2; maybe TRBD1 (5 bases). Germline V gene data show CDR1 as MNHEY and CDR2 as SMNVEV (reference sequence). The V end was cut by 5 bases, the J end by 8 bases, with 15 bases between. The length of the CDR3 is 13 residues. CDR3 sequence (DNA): TGTGCCAGCAGTGAAGGGACGCGGTCAGGCTACACCTTC. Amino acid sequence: CASSEGTRSGYTF.

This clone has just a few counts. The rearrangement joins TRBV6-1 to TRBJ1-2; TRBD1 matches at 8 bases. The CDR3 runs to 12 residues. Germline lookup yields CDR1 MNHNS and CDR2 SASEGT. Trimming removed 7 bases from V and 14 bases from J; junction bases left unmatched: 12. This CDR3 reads CASNRGTGWETF. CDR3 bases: TGTGCCAGCAATCGGGGGACAGGATGGGAGACCTTC.

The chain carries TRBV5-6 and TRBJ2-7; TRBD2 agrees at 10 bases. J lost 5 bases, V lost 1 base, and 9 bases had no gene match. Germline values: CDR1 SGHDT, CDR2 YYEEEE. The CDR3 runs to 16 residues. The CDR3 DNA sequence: TGTGCCAGCAGCTTGATGTCTAGCGGGAGTATACACGAGCAGTACTTC. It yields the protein CASSLMSSGSIHEQYF.

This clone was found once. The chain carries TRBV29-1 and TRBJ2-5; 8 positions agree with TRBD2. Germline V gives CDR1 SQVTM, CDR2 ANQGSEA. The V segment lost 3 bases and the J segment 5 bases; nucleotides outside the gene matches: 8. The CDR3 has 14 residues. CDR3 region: CSVDRSGMGETQYF. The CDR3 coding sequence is TGCAGCGTTGACCGTAGCGGGATGGGCGAGACCCAGTACTTC.

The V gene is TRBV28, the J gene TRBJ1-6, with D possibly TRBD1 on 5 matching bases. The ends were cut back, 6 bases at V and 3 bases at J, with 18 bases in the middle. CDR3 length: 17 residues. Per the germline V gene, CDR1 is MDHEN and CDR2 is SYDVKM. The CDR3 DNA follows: TGTGCCAGCAGACTCCCCGGGGCTATGATCTATAATTCACCCCTCCACTTT. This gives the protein CASRLPGAMIYNSPLHF. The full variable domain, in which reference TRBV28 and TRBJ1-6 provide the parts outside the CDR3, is DVKVTQSSRYLVKRTGEKVFLECVQDMDHENMFWYRQDPGLGLRLIYFSYDVKMKEKGDIPEGYSVSREKKERFSLILESASTNQTSMYLCASRLPGAMIYNSPLHFGNGTRLTVT.

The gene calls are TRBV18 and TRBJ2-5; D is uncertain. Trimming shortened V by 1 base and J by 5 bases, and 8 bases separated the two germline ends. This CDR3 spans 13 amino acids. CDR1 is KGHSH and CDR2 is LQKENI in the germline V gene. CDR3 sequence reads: CASSPLLSETQYF. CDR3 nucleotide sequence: TGTGCCAGCTCACCACTTCTGTCGGAGACCCAGTACTTC. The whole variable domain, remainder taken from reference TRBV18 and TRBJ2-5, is NAGVMQNPRHLVRRRGQEARLRCSPMKGHSHVYWYRQLPEEGLKFMVYLQKENIIDESGMPKERFSAEFPKEGPSILRIQQVVRGDSAAYFCASSPLLSETQYFGPGTRLLVL.

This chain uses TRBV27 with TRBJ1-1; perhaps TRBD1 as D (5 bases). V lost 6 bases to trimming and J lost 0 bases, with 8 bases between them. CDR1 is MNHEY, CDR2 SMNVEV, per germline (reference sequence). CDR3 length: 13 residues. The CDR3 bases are TGTGCCAGCAGGCAGGGACTGAACACTGAAGCTTTCTTT. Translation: CASRQGLNTEAFF.

CDR3 in DNA: TGTGCCTGTCAAAAAGCCGGGACAGGGTATGGCTACACCTTC. It translates to CACQKAGTGYGYTF. The chain uses TRBV30 and TRBJ1-2, with 9 bases lining up with TRBD1. The CDR3 length is 14 residues. Germline loops: CDR1 GTSNPN, CDR2 SVGIG (reference sequence). J lost 5 bases, V lost 6 bases, and 10 bases had no gene match. Looking up the rest from reference TRBV30 and TRBJ1-2 gives the full variable domain: SQTIHQWPATLVQPVGSPLSLECTVEGTSNPNLYWYRQAAGRGLQLLFYSVGIGQISSEVPQNLSASRPQDRQFILSSKKLLLSDSGFYLCACQKAGTGYGYTFGSGTRLTVV.

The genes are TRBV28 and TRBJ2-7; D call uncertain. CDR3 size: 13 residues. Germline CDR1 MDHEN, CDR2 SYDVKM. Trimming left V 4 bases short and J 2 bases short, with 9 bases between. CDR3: CASSSEVPYEQYF. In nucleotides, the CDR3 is TGTGCCAGCAGTTCGGAAGTCCCCTACGAGCAGTACTTC.

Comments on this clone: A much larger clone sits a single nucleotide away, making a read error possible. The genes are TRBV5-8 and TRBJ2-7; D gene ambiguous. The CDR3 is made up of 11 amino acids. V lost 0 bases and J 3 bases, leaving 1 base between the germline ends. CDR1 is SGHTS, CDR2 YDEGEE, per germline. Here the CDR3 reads CASSLGYEQYF. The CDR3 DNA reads TGTGCCAGCAGCTTGGGCTACGAGCAGTACTTC.

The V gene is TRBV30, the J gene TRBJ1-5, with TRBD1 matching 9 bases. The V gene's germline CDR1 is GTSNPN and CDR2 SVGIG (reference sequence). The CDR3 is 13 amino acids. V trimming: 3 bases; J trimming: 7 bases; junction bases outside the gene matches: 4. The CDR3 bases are TGTGCCTGGAGCGGGGACAGGGACCAGCCCCAGCATTTT. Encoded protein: CAWSGDRDQPQHF.